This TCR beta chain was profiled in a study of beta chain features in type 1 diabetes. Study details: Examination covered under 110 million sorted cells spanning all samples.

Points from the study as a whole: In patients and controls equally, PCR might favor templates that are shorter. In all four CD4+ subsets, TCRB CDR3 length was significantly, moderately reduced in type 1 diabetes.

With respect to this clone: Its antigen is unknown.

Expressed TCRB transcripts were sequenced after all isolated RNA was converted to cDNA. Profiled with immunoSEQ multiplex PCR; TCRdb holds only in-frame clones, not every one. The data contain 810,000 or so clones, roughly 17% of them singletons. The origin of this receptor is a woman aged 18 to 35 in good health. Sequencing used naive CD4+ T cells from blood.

CDR3 amino acids: CASSSTRATGELFF. The DNA for the CDR3 is TGCGCCAGCAGCTCGACGCGGGCCACCGGGGAGCTGTTTTTT. The rearrangement links TRBV5-1 to TRBJ2-2, with a weak D call TRBD2 (5 bases). CDR1 and CDR2 (germline): SGHRS, YFSETQ. Trimming pared 3 bases from V and 4 bases from J, leaving 10 bases between. The CDR3 has 14 amino acids.